The T cell receptor beta chain under discussion was sequenced for a study of metastatic and nonmetastatic thyroid tumors. The overall study: The study looked at repertoires side by side in blood and in tumor or nodule tissue from malignant and benign thyroid patients.

The V gene's germline CDR1 is SGHTA and CDR2 FQGTGA. V was trimmed by 4 bases and J by 2 bases, leaving 18 bases between them. The CDR3 has 16 residues. As to this clone: Its target is not known.

Until they underwent thyroid surgery, no patient had received any treatment. Study results and limitations: Malignant thyroid tumors reportedly had TCR beta diversity that was significantly higher than in benign nodules, in blood and tumor.

Per the original methods: Across clinicopathological groups, CDR3 differences served as the basis for building a distant-metastasis classifier for papillary thyroid cancer. TCRdb re-called the PCR reads via MiXCR. TCRdb's processing, not the authors', yielded these V and J calls. The repertoire has tens of thousands of clones, 10% to 15% of them found once; the top ten carry about a sixth. This TCR was sampled from a female donor with papillary thyroid cancer or a benign thyroid nodule (not recorded which). Some clones in this sample may be carry-over from other donors' samples. J is TRBJ2-7 and V is TRBV7-3, with a tentative D call TRBD1 (5 bases). Material: blood. The CDR3 DNA reads TGTGCCAGCAGCTCCCTACAGGCGAAGGGTCCCTACGAGCAGTACTTC. It yields the protein CASSSLQAKGPYEQYF.